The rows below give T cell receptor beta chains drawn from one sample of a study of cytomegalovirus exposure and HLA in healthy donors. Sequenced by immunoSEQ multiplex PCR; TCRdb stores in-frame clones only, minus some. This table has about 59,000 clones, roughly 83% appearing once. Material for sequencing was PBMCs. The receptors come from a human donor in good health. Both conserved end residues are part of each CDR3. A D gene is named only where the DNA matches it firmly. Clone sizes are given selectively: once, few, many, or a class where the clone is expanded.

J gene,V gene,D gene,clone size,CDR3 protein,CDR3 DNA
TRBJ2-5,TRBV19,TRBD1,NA,CASSRRTGGYYEETQYF,TGTGCCAGTAGTAGAAGGACAGGAGGTTATTATGAGGAGACCCAGTACTTC
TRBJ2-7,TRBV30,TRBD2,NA,CALSGRAFSEQYF,TGTGCCTTAAGCGGGAGGGCCTTTTCCGAGCAGTACTTC
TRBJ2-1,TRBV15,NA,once,CATSRDAGRGLEQFF,TGTGCCACCAGCAGAGATGCGGGAAGGGGGCTTGAGCAGTTCTTC
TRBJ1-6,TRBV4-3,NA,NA,CASSQRVGGDANSPLHF,TGCGCCAGCAGCCAAAGGGTGGGCGGGGATGCAAATTCTCCCCTCCACTTT
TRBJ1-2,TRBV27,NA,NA,CASSLSRFYGYTF,TGTGCCAGCAGCCTGAGTAGATTCTATGGCTACACCTTC
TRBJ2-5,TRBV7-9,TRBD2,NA,CASSFSTGGPRQETQYF,TGTGCCAGCAGCTTTTCAACGGGGGGGCCTCGGCAAGAGACCCAGTACTTC
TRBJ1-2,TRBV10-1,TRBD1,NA,CASSESDRGGYTF,TGCGCCAGCAGTGAGTCCGACAGGGGCGGCTACACCTTC
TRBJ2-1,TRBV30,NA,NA,CAWTPGSSYNEQFF,TGTGCCTGGACCCCCGGGAGCTCCTACAATGAGCAGTTCTTC
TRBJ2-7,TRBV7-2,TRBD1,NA,CASSLALGQTYGQYF,TGTGCCAGCAGCTTAGCGTTGGGACAGACCTACGGGCAGTACTTC
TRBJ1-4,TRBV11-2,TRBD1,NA,CASSLVGQDNEKLFF,TGTGCCAGCAGCTTAGTTGGACAGGATAATGAAAAACTGTTTTTT
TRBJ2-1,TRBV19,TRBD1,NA,CASSTRGQGSQFEQFF,TGTGCCAGTAGTACCCGTGGACAGGGGTCACAATTTGAGCAGTTCTTC
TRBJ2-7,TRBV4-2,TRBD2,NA,CASSQDRTSGRYEQYF,TGTGCCAGCAGCCAAGACCGGACTAGCGGGAGATACGAGCAGTACTTC
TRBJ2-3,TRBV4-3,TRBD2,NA,CASSQEGSGGTDTQYF,TGCGCCAGCAGCCAAGAAGGGAGCGGGGGCACAGATACGCAGTATTTT
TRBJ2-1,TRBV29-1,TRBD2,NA,CSVPWPGTTYNEQFF,TGCAGCGTACCCTGGCCCGGGACTACCTACAATGAGCAGTTCTTC
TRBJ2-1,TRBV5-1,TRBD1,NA,CASSLVGTGDYNEQFF,TGCGCCAGCAGCTTGGTTGGGACAGGGGATTACAATGAGCAGTTCTTC
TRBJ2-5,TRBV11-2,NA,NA,CASSLHLGAEETQYF,TGTGCCAGCAGCTTACATTTGGGGGCGGAAGAGACCCAGTACTTC
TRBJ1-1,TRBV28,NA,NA,CASVITGMTEAFF,TGTGCCAGCGTCATTACAGGGATGACTGAAGCTTTCTTT
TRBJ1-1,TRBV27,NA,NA,CASRRIGVADTEAFF,TGTGCCAGCAGGCGTATAGGGGTTGCGGACACTGAAGCTTTCTTT
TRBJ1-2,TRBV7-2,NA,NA,CASSQQGRGGYTF,TGTGCCAGCAGCCAACAGGGTAGGGGTGGCTACACCTTC
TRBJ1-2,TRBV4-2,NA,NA,CASSQDKSNLYGYTF,TGTGCCAGCAGCCAAGATAAGAGTAACCTCTATGGCTACACCTTC
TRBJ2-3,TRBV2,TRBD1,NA,CASSEEGQGPDTQYF,TGTGCCAGCAGTGAAGAGGGACAGGGGCCAGATACGCAGTATTTT
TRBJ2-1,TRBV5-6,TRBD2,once,CASSSLAGEGINEQFF,TGTGCCAGCAGCTCTCTAGCGGGAGAGGGGATCAATGAGCAGTTCTTC
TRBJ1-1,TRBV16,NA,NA,CASSLQPRVTEAFF,TGTGCCAGCAGCCTACAGCCCAGGGTAACTGAAGCTTTCTTT
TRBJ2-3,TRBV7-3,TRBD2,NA,CASSFVAGGTDTQYF,TGTGCCAGCAGCTTTGTAGCGGGTGGCACAGATACGCAGTATTTT
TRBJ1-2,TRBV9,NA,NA,CASSAPLAVPGDGYTF,TGTGCCAGCAGCGCCCCCCTAGCGGTCCCAGGGGATGGCTACACCTTC
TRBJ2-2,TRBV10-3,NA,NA,CAISDSGSPNTGELFF,TGTGCCATCAGTGATTCCGGGTCACCCAACACCGGGGAGCTGTTTTTT
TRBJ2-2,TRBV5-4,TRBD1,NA,CASSIQGVGELFF,TGTGCCAGCAGCATTCAGGGGGTCGGGGAGCTGTTTTTT
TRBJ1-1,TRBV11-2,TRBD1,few,CASSLEGGRGRTEAFF,TGTGCCAGCAGCTTAGAAGGGGGCAGGGGGAGGACTGAAGCTTTCTTT